This T cell receptor beta chain was sequenced in a study of shared clonotypes between healthy human individuals. For the study at large: Donors had three CD4 naive, three CD4 memory, two CD8 naive and one CD8 memory plate apiece. Findings and caveats of the study: Around 5% was the fraction of naive CD4 clonotypes found shared across a few donors.

Germline V gene sequence: CDR1 SNHLY, CDR2 FYNNEI. The V and J ends lost 1 base and 9 bases, in that order; junction bases with no gene match: 4. The CDR3 is 14 amino acids. Naive CD8 cells lacked CD45RO, underwent positive selection for CCR7 and left out terminally differentiated effector memory CD45RA+ cells. Concerning this clone itself: Antigen unknown.

Sequenced by immunoSEQ multiplex PCR; TCRdb stores in-frame clones only, minus some. The sample holds roughly 2.1 million clones, approximately 94% seen once. This rearrangement joins TRBV2 to TRBJ2-1, with 9 bases identical to TRBD2. The TCR comes from a young man in good health. Some clones in this sample may be carry-over from other donors' samples. Sequenced: naive CD8+ T cells from PBMCs. The CDR3 region has the DNA TGTGCCAGCAGTGAAGTCGGAGCGGGAGGTGAGCAGTTCTTC. Translating gives CASSEVGAGGEQFF.